Shown below are 19 T cell receptor beta chains from a single sample sequenced in a study of shared clonotypes between healthy human individuals. Sequencing was performed with immunoSEQ multiplex PCR; in TCRdb, only in-frame clones are kept and a portion is missing. The sample lists roughly 2.5 million clones, around nine tenths seen once, with 0.11% to 0.15% in the top ten. The sample comprised naive CD4+ T cells sorted from blood. Subset in this sample: CD45RA+ positively selected. The receptors derive from a man younger than 35 in good health.

This chain uses TRBV28 with TRBJ2-1; 7 nucleotides align to TRBD2. The CDR3 runs 14 residues. The V segment lost 3 bases and the J segment 7 bases; nucleotides outside the gene matches: 6. CDR1 is MDHEN, CDR2 SYDVKM, per germline. The CDR3 DNA reads as TGTGCCAGCAGTTTCGGGTGGGGAGGGAATGAGCAGTTCTTC. Translated, it gives CASSFGWGGNEQFF.

This clone has only a few counts. The V gene is TRBV20-1, the J gene TRBJ2-2; TRBD1 is a possible D gene (6 bases). The ends were cut back, 5 bases at V and 6 bases at J, with 7 bases in the middle. Germline CDR1 is DFQATT and CDR2 is SNEGSKA (reference sequence). This CDR3 spans 11 amino acids. The CDR3 protein is CSAYRAGELFF. CDR3 nucleotide sequence: TGCAGTGCTTACAGGGCCGGGGAGCTGTTTTTT.

As for this clone: In the same sample, other DNA sequences code for this CDR3. The CDR3, as DNA: TGTGCCAGCAGTGAAGGCTGGCCCCAGCATTTT. Protein sequence: CASSEGWPQHF. The chain carries TRBV6-1 and TRBJ1-5; D is uncertain. The CDR3 runs to 11 residues. Trimming removed 1 base from V and 9 bases from J, with 4 bases in between. Germline V gene lookup returns CDR1 MNHNS and CDR2 SASEGT.

The genes are TRBV7-2 and TRBJ2-5, with TRBD1 as a possible D gene (5 bases). The CDR3 covers 14 residues. V lost 1 base and J 7 bases, leaving 13 bases between the germline ends. Per germline, CDR1 SGHTA and CDR2 FQGNSA. As DNA, the CDR3 is TGTGCCAGCAGCTTAGATGGTAGGGGTAGGACCCAGTACTTC. This sequence encodes CASSLDGRGRTQYF. The full variable domain, its missing parts supplied by reference TRBV7-2 and TRBJ2-5, is GAGVSQSPSNKVTEKGKDVELRCDPISGHTALYWYRQSLGQGLEFLIYFQGNSAPDKSGLPSDRFSAERTGGSVSTLTIQRTQQEDSAVYLCASSLDGRGRTQYFGPGTRLLVL.

This clone was seen just once. The chain uses TRBV6-5 and TRBJ1-4; no definite D call. The V and J ends lost 4 bases and 3 bases respectively, with 12 bases between them. The germline CDR1 and CDR2 sequences are MNHEY and SVGAGI. The CDR3 is made up of 15 amino acids. The CDR3 DNA sequence: TGTGCCAGCAGTTCCCCAGGCGGTGCTAATGAAAAACTGTTTTTT. It specifies CASSSPGGANEKLFF.

J is TRBJ1-1 and V is TRBV28; D might be TRBD1 (6 bases). The CDR3 runs 15 residues. Germline CDR1 and CDR2: MDHEN and SYDVKM. Trimming stripped 4 bases from V and 4 bases from J, with 16 bases between. The CDR3 DNA is TGTGCCAGCAGTTCCCAGGGGTTGGGTTCCACTGAAGCTTTCTTT. This encodes CASSSQGLGSTEAFF.

The chain joins TRBV18 to TRBJ1-2, with a tentative D call TRBD1 (6 bases). CDR3 size: 15 residues. Trimming stripped 1 base from V and 4 bases from J, with 13 bases between. CDR1 and CDR2 (germline): KGHSH, LQKENI. CDR3 sequence (DNA): TGTGCCAGCTCACCACAACGGGACACGGTCTATGGCTACACCTTC. Its protein is CASSPQRDTVYGYTF.

A single count supports this clone. The V call is TRBV6-1, the J call TRBJ2-7, with D possibly TRBD2 on 5 matching bases. V was pared by 7 bases and J by 2 bases, with 15 bases between. Germline lookup yields CDR1 MNHNS and CDR2 SASEGT. This CDR3 has 14 residues. CDR3 nucleotide sequence: TGTGCCAGCACCCGAGTGGAGGTGGCCTACGAGCAGTACTTC. Its translation: CASTRVEVAYEQYF.

The chain joins TRBV7-2 to TRBJ1-6; D ambiguous. The ends were cut back, 1 base at V and 6 bases at J, with 13 bases in the middle. This CDR3 has 16 residues. CDR1 SGHTA and CDR2 FQGNSA come from the germline V gene. Here the CDR3 reads CASSLDPSRGNSPLHF. The CDR3 bases are TGTGCCAGCAGCTTAGACCCGAGTCGGGGTAATTCACCCCTCCACTTT.

The V gene is TRBV19, the J gene TRBJ1-4, with a tentative D call TRBD1 (5 bases). V lost 6 bases and J lost 10, with 18 bases in between. Germline CDR1 reads LNHDA; CDR2 reads SQIVND (reference sequence). The CDR3 consists of 14 residues. This CDR3 reads CASRIGDDIGKLFF. DNA for the CDR3: TGTGCCAGTAGGATTGGGGACGACATTGGAAAACTGTTTTTT.

The chain combines TRBV5-1 with TRBJ2-5, with D possibly TRBD2 on 7 matching bases. V dropped 4 bases and J dropped 5 bases, with 15 bases sitting between them. The length of the CDR3 is 14 residues. Germline V lookup: CDR1 SGHRS, CDR2 YFSETQ. The CDR3 bases are TGCGCCAGCAGCGGCGTGGGGGGGCCGGAGACCCAGTACTTC. This encodes CASSGVGGPETQYF.

This chain joins TRBV18 and TRBJ2-7; TRBD2 is a possible D gene (6 bases). CDR1 KGHSH and CDR2 LQKENI come from the germline V gene. CDR3 length equals 14 residues. With 1 base removed from V and 5 bases from J, the gap between germline ends came to 12 bases. The CDR3 DNA is TGTGCCAGCTCACCACGTCGGGAGAACCACGAGCAGTACTTC. Amino acids: CASSPRRENHEQYF.

The rearrangement uses TRBV5-4 and TRBJ2-1; D is possibly TRBD1 or TRBD2 (5 bases each). V was pared by 5 bases and J by 4 bases, with 19 bases between. This CDR3 comprises 16 residues. In germline, CDR1 is SGHNT, CDR2 YYREEE (reference sequence). CDR3 coding DNA: TGTGCCAGCAGTCACTCCGGGACCCTTTCATACAATGAGCAGTTCTTC. This codes for CASSHSGTLSYNEQFF.

This clone turned up a few times. This chain uses TRBV30 with TRBJ1-5; D gene uncertain. Trimming stripped 4 bases from V and 1 base from J, with 8 bases between. In germline, CDR1 is GTSNPN, CDR2 SVGIG (reference sequence). The CDR3 runs to 13 residues. CDR3 sequence reads: CAWKDLSNQPQHF. In DNA form, the CDR3 reads TGTGCCTGGAAGGACTTGAGCAATCAGCCCCAGCATTTT. Variable domain in full (rest from reference TRBV30 and TRBJ1-5): SQTIHQWPATLVQPVGSPLSLECTVEGTSNPNLYWYRQAAGRGLQLLFYSVGIGQISSEVPQNLSASRPQDRQFILSSKKLLLSDSGFYLCAWKDLSNQPQHFGDGTRLSIL.

V usage is TRBV6-1 and J usage is TRBJ2-2; tentatively, D is TRBD1 (5 bases). From germline, CDR1 is MNHNS and CDR2 SASEGT. This CDR3 has 17 residues. Trimming removed 1 base from V and 3 bases from J, with 15 bases in between. The chain's CDR3 is CASSEGGSSAHTGELFF. CDR3 sequence (DNA): TGTGCCAGCAGTGAAGGGGGCAGCTCTGCCCACACCGGGGAGCTGTTTTTT.

The V gene is TRBV7-2, the J gene TRBJ2-3, with 8 bases matching TRBD1. The V segment lost 5 bases and the J segment 1 base; nucleotides outside the gene matches: 5. In germline, CDR1 is SGHTA, CDR2 FQGNSA. This CDR3 contains 15 residues. This chain's CDR3 is CASSVTGEGTDTQYF. In DNA, the CDR3 is TGTGCCAGCAGCGTGACAGGGGAGGGCACAGATACGCAGTATTTT. Combining the CDR3 with reference TRBV7-2 and TRBJ2-3 gives the whole variable domain GAGVSQSPSNKVTEKGKDVELRCDPISGHTALYWYRQSLGQGLEFLIYFQGNSAPDKSGLPSDRFSAERTGGSVSTLTIQRTQQEDSAVYLCASSVTGEGTDTQYFGPGTRLTVL.

The rearrangement uses TRBV5-6 and TRBJ1-1, with 8 bases that match TRBD1. This CDR3 is 15 amino acids long. Trimming removed 5 bases from V and 2 bases from J; junction bases left unmatched: 8. Per germline, CDR1 SGHDT and CDR2 YYEEEE. The CDR3 DNA sequence: TGTGCCAGCAGTAATTTGGACAGGGACAACACTGAAGCTTTCTTT. It encodes CASSNLDRDNTEAFF.

This chain uses TRBV6-5 with TRBJ1-4; D remains ambiguous. The CDR3 runs 15 residues. The germline CDR1 and CDR2 sequences are MNHEY and SVGAGI. V lost 2 bases and J lost 5, with 12 bases in between. CDR3 region: CASSYVPTVNEKLFF. CDR3 bases: TGTGCCAGCAGTTACGTCCCCACAGTAAATGAAAAACTGTTTTTT.

The chain combines TRBV5-4 with TRBJ2-5; 8 nucleotides agree with TRBD2. V shed 1 base, J shed 2 bases, and the junction held 7 bases outside the gene matches. This CDR3 is 16 amino acids long. CDR1 and CDR2 from the germline V gene are SGHNT and YYREEE (reference sequence). The CDR3 nucleotides read TGTGCCAGCAGCTTGTTGGCGGGAGGAAGTCAAGAGACCCAGTACTTC. Encoded protein: CASSLLAGGSQETQYF.